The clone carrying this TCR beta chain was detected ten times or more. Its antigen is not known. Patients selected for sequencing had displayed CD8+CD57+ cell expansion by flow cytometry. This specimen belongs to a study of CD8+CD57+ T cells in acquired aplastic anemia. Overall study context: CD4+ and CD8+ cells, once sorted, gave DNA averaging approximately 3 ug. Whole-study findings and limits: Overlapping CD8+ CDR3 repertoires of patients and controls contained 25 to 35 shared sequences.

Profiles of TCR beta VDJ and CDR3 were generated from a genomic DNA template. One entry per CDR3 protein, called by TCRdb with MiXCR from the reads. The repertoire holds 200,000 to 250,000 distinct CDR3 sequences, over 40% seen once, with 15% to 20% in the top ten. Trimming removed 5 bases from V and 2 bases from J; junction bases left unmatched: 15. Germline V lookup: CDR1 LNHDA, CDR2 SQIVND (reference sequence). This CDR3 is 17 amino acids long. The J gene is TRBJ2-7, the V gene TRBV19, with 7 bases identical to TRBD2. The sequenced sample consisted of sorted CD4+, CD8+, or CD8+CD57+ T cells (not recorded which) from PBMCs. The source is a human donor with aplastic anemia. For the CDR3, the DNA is TGTGCCAGTAGTTGGGCCTGGGACTACACACACACCTACGAGCAGTACTTC. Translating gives CASSWAWDYTHTYEQYF.